Listed below are T cell receptor beta chains from one sample, sequenced in a study of cytomegalovirus exposure and HLA in healthy donors. Clones were read by immunoSEQ multiplex PCR, and TCRdb kept only the in-frame ones, dropping some. The repertoire consists of about 130,000 clones, with 84% occurring once and the leading ten covering 2.5% to 3.5%. Sequenced: PBMCs. These receptors all come from a woman aged 18-29 years in good health and CMV-seropositive. Each CDR3 is given with its conserved first and last residue. The order of the fields is J gene, V gene, CDR3 protein.

>TRBJ2-7|TRBV2
CASSGTGAYEQYF
>TRBJ2-3|TRBV19
CASSRQAGGPDTQYF
>TRBJ2-2|TRBV4-1
CASSQGGGGRGAGELFF
>TRBJ2-5|TRBV5-1
CASSGQGQETQYF
>TRBJ1-1|TRBV4-1
CASSQDFGQGSEAFF
>TRBJ2-7|TRBV5-6
CASSLYRGYEQYF
>TRBJ1-2|TRBV2
CASRGGSYTF
>TRBJ2-3|TRBV6-1
CASRGLAGDTQYF
>TRBJ1-2|TRBV28
CASSLDRELGYTF
>TRBJ1-5|TRBV5-6
CASSLRQVNQPQHF
>TRBJ2-2|TRBV2
CASSEIRASNTGELFF
>TRBJ1-1|TRBV29-1
CSVDSRGDRLNTEAFF
>TRBJ1-2|TRBV7-8
CASSPTAYYDGYTF
>TRBJ2-1|TRBV4-1
CASSQDPGQSYNEQFF
>TRBJ1-1|TRBV14
CASRPRGRNTEAFF
>TRBJ2-5|TRBV6-5
CASRTAVQETQYF
>TRBJ2-2|TRBV6-4
CASSDSLNSGELFF
>TRBJ2-3|TRBV10-3
CAIRTGGGTDTQYF
>TRBJ1-5|TRBV30
CAWSAQGDQPQHF
>TRBJ2-5|TRBV5-4
CASSLVGSGGQETQYF
>TRBJ1-1|TRBV6-1
CASRTTGEDTEAFF
>TRBJ2-2|TRBV5-1
CASSLTGTGELFF
>TRBJ2-1|TRBV2
CASRRGTEQFF
>TRBJ2-7|TRBV29-1
CSVEKSGTYEQYF
>TRBJ2-2|TRBV2
CASKQELAGDGELFF
>TRBJ1-2|TRBV25-1
CASSELDRGDGYTF
>TRBJ2-1|TRBV2
CASSEGGTTHNEQFF
>TRBJ2-5|TRBV10-2
CASCRTSGGEETQYF
>TRBJ2-1|TRBV5-4
CASSSSAGLWDEQFF
>TRBJ1-1|TRBV4-1
CASSQEGQGYTEAFF
>TRBJ1-2|TRBV19
CASSIYVTRDSTHGYTF
>TRBJ1-5|TRBV6-6
CASSSTGGNQPQHF
>TRBJ1-2|TRBV5-6
CASSLDFATNYGYTF
>TRBJ2-3|TRBV5-4
CASSLPLSTDTQYF
>TRBJ1-1|TRBV18
CASSPAGTGVEAFF
>TRBJ2-5|TRBV13
CASSFGGAETQYF
>TRBJ2-1|TRBV15
CATSRESLAGGGNEQFF
>TRBJ2-7|TRBV7-8
CASSLHPRGTYEQYF
>TRBJ1-6|TRBV6-4
CASNLDREKSYNSPLHF
>TRBJ2-2|TRBV29-1
CSGGERGTGELFF
>TRBJ2-5|TRBV29-1
CSVEASGQETQYF
>TRBJ2-1|TRBV7-2
CASSFSSGGATEQFF
>TRBJ1-2|TRBV11-2
CASSLDQQSPGYGYTF
>TRBJ2-1|TRBV11-2
CASSLDRGRDEQFF
>TRBJ2-2|TRBV28
CASSLRTSLVNAGELFF
>TRBJ2-7|TRBV30
CAWSDAGTGPYEQYF
>TRBJ2-3|TRBV7-9
CASSREDTQYF
>TRBJ2-7|TRBV2
CASSPGTALSYEQYF
>TRBJ2-7|TRBV28
CASTLGGGTSYEQYF
>TRBJ2-7|TRBV4-1
CASGQEGGIYYEQYF
>TRBJ2-5|TRBV6-5
CASSPDRAQETQYF
>TRBJ2-3|TRBV2
CASSVGVGTDTQYF